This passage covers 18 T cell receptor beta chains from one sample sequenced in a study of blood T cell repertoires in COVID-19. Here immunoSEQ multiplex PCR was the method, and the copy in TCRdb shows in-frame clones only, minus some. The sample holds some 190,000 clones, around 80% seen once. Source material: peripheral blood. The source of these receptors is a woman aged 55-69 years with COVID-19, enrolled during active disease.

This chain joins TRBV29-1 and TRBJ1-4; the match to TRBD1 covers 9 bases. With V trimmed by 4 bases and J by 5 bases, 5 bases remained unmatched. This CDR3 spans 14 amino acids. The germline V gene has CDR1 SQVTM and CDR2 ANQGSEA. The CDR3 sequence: CSVAGTGSNEKLFF. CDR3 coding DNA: TGCAGCGTTGCAGGGACAGGGTCAAATGAAAAACTGTTTTTT.

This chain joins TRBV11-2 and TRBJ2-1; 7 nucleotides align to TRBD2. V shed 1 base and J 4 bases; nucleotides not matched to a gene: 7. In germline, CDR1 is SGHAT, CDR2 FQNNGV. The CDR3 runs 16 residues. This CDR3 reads CASSLVHGRLYNEQFF. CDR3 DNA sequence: TGTGCCAGCAGCTTAGTGCACGGGAGGCTGTACAATGAGCAGTTCTTC.

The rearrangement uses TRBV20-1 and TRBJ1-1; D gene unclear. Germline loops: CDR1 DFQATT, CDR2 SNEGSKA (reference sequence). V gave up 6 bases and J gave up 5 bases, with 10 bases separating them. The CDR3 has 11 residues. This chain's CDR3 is CSALVATEAFF. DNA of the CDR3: TGCAGTGCCCTAGTTGCGACTGAAGCTTTCTTT.

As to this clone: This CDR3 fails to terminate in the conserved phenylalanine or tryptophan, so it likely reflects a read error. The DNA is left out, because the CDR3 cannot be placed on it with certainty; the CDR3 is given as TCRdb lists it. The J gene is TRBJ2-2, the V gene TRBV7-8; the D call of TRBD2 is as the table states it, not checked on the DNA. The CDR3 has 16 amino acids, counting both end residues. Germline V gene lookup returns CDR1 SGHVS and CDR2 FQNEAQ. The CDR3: CASSTFGGLAGGGIIL.

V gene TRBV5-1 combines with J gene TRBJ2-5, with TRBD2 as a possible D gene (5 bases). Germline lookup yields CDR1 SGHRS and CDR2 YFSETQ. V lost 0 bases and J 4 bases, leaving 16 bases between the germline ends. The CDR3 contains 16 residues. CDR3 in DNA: TGCGCCAGCAGCTTGGATCGAGCGGCTCTCGGAGAGACCCAGTACTTC. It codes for CASSLDRAALGETQYF.

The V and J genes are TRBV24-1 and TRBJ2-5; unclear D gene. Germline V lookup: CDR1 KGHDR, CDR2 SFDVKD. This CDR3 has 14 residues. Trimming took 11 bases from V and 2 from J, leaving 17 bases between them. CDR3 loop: CAIVGPRRQETQYF. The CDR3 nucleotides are TGTGCCATCGTTGGCCCCCGGCGGCAAGAGACCCAGTACTTC.

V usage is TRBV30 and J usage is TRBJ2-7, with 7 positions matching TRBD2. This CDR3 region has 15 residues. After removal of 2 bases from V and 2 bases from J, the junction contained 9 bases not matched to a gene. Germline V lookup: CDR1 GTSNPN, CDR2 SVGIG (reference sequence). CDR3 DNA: TGTGCCTGGAGTTTTGGGACTACCCAGGCCTACGAGCAGTACTTC. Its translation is CAWSFGTTQAYEQYF.

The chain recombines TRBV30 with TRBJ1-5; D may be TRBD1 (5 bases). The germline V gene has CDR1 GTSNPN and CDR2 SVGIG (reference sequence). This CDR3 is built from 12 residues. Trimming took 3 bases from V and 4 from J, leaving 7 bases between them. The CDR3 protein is CAWRQGNQPQHF. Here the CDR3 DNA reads TGTGCCTGGAGGCAGGGTAATCAGCCCCAGCATTTT. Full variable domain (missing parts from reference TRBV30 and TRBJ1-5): SQTIHQWPATLVQPVGSPLSLECTVEGTSNPNLYWYRQAAGRGLQLLFYSVGIGQISSEVPQNLSASRPQDRQFILSSKKLLLSDSGFYLCAWRQGNQPQHFGDGTRLSIL.

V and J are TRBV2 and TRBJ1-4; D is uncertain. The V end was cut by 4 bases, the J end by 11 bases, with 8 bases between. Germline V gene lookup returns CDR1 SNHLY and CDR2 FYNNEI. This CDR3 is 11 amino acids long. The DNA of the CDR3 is TGTGCCAGCAGTGTAATGGCCAAACTGTTTTTT. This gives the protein CASSVMAKLFF.

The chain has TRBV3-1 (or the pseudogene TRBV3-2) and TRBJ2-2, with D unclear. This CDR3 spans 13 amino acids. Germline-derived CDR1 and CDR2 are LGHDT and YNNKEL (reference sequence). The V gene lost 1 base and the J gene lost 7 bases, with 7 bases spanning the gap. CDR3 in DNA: TGTGCCAGCAGCCAAGTCGGTGGCGGGGAGCTGTTTTTT. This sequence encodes CASSQVGGGELFF.

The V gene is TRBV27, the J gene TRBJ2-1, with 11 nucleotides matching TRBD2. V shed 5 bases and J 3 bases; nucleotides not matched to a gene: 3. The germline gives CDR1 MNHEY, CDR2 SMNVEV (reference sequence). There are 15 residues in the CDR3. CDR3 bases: TGTGCCAGCAGTCCGACTAGCGGGAACTACAATGAGCAGTTCTTC. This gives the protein CASSPTSGNYNEQFF.

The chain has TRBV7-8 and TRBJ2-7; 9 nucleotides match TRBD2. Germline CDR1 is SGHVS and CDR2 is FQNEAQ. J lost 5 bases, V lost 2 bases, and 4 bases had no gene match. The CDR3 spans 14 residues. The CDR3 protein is CASSLIAGVNEQYF. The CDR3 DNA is TGTGCCAGCAGCTTAATAGCGGGAGTAAACGAGCAGTACTTC.

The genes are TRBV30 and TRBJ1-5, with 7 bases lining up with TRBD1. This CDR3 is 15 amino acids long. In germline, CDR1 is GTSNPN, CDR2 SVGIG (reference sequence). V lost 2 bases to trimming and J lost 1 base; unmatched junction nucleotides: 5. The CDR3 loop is CAWSNRGASNQPQHF. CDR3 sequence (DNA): TGTGCCTGGAGTAACAGGGGAGCGAGCAATCAGCCCCAGCATTTT.

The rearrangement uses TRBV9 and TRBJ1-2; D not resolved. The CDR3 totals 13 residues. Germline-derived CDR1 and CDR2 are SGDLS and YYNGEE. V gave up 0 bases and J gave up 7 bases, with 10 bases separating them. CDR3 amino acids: CASSVATVGGYTF. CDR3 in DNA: TGTGCCAGCAGCGTAGCAACAGTGGGTGGCTACACCTTC.

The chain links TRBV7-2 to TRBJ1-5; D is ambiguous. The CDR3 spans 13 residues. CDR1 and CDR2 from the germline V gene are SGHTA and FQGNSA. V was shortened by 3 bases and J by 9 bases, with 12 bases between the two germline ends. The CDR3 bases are TGTGCCAGCAGCTTTGAGGTTACCCGGCCCCAGCATTTT. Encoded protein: CASSFEVTRPQHF.

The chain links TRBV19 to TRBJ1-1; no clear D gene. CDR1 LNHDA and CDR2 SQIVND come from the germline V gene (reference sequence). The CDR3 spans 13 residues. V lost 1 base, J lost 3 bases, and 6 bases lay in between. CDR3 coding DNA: TGTGCCAGTAGTATAGTTCTGTACACTGAAGCTTTCTTT. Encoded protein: CASSIVLYTEAFF.

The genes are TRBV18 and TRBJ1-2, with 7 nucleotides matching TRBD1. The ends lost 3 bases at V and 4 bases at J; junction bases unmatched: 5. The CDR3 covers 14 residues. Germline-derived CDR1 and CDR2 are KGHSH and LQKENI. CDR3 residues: CASSPGQSLYGYTF. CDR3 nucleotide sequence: TGTGCCAGCTCACCGGGACAGAGCCTCTATGGCTACACCTTC.

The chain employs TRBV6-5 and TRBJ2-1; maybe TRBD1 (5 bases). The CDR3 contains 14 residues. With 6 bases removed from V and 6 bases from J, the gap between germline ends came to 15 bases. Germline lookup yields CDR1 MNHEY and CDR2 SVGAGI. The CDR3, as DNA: TGTGCCAGCAGGGGGCTAGTGAACTCCAATGAGCAGTTCTTC. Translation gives CASRGLVNSNEQFF.